One TCR beta chain is described in this entry. Its antigen remains unidentified. Nothing much larger sits one base from this clone, and base qualities are not available. In Seattle, one collaborating source enrolled patients while the infection was active and tracked those patients longitudinally over the course of disease. Each collaborating institution followed its own protocols to collect whole blood in K2EDTA tubes. For TCRbeta analysis, collaborator samples were shipped as frozen whole blood, as isolated PBMCs, or as DNA extracted from either sample type. These data come from a study of blood T cell repertoires in COVID-19 (dated by TCRdb to 2018 to 2020). A note on the overall study: Samples covering the acute and convalescent phases of COVID-19 were provided by collaborators in the United States, Italy and Spain. The repertoires were made available in a free public database intended to serve as a resource for research on the immune response to SARS-CoV-2. Deeply sampled blood TCRbeta repertoires from subjects exposed to, actively infected with, or recovered from COVID-19 were included in the dataset. The sample metadata nearly always contained a de-identified subject ID, COVID-19 status, age in years and sex. The samples were drawn from the first 160 participants of the ongoing ImmuneRACE study and from about 1,200 subjects provided by 6 global collaborators. The material from the prospective study consisted of cDNA or gDNA derived from T cells, B-cell-depleted T cells, or PBMCs. Where HLA class I and class II types were available, the types were taken from metadata supplied by the sample provider, not from assay-based typing.

The CDR3 measures 13 amino acids from cysteine to phenylalanine. This entry keeps only the CDR3 DNA: 39 bases, framed from base 1. The junction shows trimming of 4 bases on V and 5 bases on J, plus 11 bases between the germline ends. TCRbeta CDR3 regions were amplified from genomic DNA using the immunoSEQ Assay, a bias-controlled multiplex PCR. Per the authors' processing: The number of nucleated cells in each sample was estimated from the amplification of reference gene primers within the assay. To quantify the absolute abundance of each unique TCRbeta CDR3 rearrangement, sequence reads were collapsed and filtered. For each sample, productive Simpson clonality was calculated by taking the square root of Simpson's diversity index across productive rearrangements. In TCRdb, the immuneACCESS table is reduced to in-frame sequences with V and J assigned. These tables do not hold every clone; where another copy was compared, an unresolved V gene accounts for under half, and the others remain unexplained. V and J calls and clone size follow that table, whereas D and trimming were derived from the DNA. This sample has 250,000 or so clones in its table, and 85% to 90% of those were observed once. Clones ranked in the top ten supply 2.1% of the sample.

What the study reported, not specific to this receptor: How much clinical and demographic metadata was included differed by source and by participant, and the metadata was provided uncurated.

Material for sequencing was peripheral blood. The clonotype was recovered from a woman in her sixties with COVID-19, enrolled during active disease. The chain is assembled from TRBV12-3 or TRBV12-4 and TRBJ1-1, with a weak D call of TRBD1 (6 bases match). The encoded CDR3 is CASSWGQGTEAFF. The sequenced DNA: TGTGCCAGCAGTTGGGGGCAGGGAACTGAAGCTTTCTTT.